The present entry profiles one TCR beta chain with its context. The antigen is not known. This sample was taken from a study of cytomegalovirus exposure and HLA in healthy donors. General study results and limits: An ancestry cluster, one associated with Asian ancestry, reportedly showed fewer N-insertions than the approximately 650-donor mean in a later analysis. Associated with cytomegalovirus, according to the listing, were around 170 TCR beta chains.

A multiplex PCR was run with 60 Vbeta primers and 13 Jbeta primers. The assay was immunoSEQ multiplex PCR, and TCRdb's table has in-frame clones only and misses some. The data contain 150,000 to 200,000 clones, about four fifths of them singletons. The sequencing input was PBMCs. The TCR sequence derives from a young man in good health and CMV-seronegative.

CDR3 in DNA: TGTGCCAGCAGTCTAGCGGGGGGTCACTACGAGCAGTACTTC. It translates to CASSLAGGHYEQYF. The rearrangement uses TRBV2 and TRBJ2-7; 11 bases agree with TRBD2. The CDR3 consists of 14 residues. The V segment lost 5 bases and the J segment 3 bases; nucleotides outside the gene matches: 3. The germline gives CDR1 SNHLY, CDR2 FYNNEI.